Described below is a single T cell receptor (beta chain) sequence and its context. The target antigen is unknown. Template amounts of about 290 ng DNA, tens of thousands of T cell genomes, were employed in unsorted PBMC replicate PCRs. The protocol was immunoSEQ multiplex PCR, while the TCRdb copy is restricted to in-frame clones and leaves out a portion. The sample yields about 560,000 clones, just over 75% seen once. The data derive from a study of shared clonotypes between healthy human individuals. Germline V gene sequence: CDR1 SGHRS, CDR2 YFSETQ. With 2 bases removed from V and 4 bases from J, the gap between germline ends came to 12 bases. The CDR3 is made up of 14 amino acids. Study results and caveats: Collection of samples was limited to blood; tissue repertoires likely differ.

This TCR came from a woman between 40 and 55 years old in good health. Some clones in this sample may be carry-over from other donors' samples. J is TRBJ1-2 and V is TRBV5-1, with D hard to call. Sequenced material: PBMCs. The CDR3 coding sequence is TGCGCCAGCAGCTTAACTCGGGATGTCTATGGCTACACCTTC. The encoded protein is CASSLTRDVYGYTF.